This T cell receptor beta chain was sequenced in a study of vaccination and CD4 T cells after COVID-19 (dated 2022 in TCRdb). Regarding the complete study: Convalescent patients had a positive SARS-CoV-2 result on nasal swab PCR, and of these patients, several had mild disease and one had severe disease. The convalescent cohort comprised six males and four females, including two Hispanic individuals, seven Caucasians, two Asians and one multiracial person. Each participant got two doses of either the Pfizer-BioNTech BNT162b2 vaccine (n=8) or the Moderna mRNA-1273 vaccine (n=2). Post-COVID blood samples were collected from convalescent patients a median of approximately 93 days after diagnosis, with a range of roughly 30 to 161 days. Post-vaccine blood samples were taken a median of around 70 days after the second vaccine dose, with a range of about 13 to 241 days. The cultures were stimulated with overlapping spike peptide pools from SARS-CoV-2 and from the common cold coronaviruses HCoV-NL63, HCoV-OC43 and HCoV-229E. As controls, cultures received a CEFX viral epitope pool (the positive control), an HIV-1 Nef peptide pool (the negative control), or no peptide at all. In around nine COVID-19 convalescent patients and a handful of infection-naive healthy vaccine recipients, the spike-specific CD4+ TCR repertoire before mRNA vaccination was compared with the repertoire after mRNA vaccination. The investigation overall reported the following: The median number of SARS-CoV-2-reactive clonotypes rose from around 20 after infection to 38 after vaccination, but the change was not significant. Of the vaccine-specific clones in convalescent patients, 304 of 307, or nearly all, reacted only to SARS-CoV-2 spike and did not cross-react with common cold coronaviruses. The number of convalescent patients in the study was relatively small, and the study did not examine early timepoints following natural infection. Among convalescent patients, a median about 90% of the SARS-CoV-2-reactive clones seen after vaccination appeared only after vaccination, which suggests priming specific to the vaccine.

For this clonotype: Its antigen is currently not known. Per-base quality was not reported, and no clone a single base away is much larger than it.

Receptors were amplified or captured by PCR. At the Johns Hopkins FTIC core, DNA from the cultured CD4+ T cells underwent TCR sequencing with the Oncomine TCR Beta short-read assay. The QIAamp micro DNA kit was used to extract genomic DNA from the cultured CD4+ T cells. Oncomine TCR Beta libraries made from cultured CD4+ T cells were pooled using unique dual indexes and sequenced on an Illumina iSeq 100. The source study handled its data this way. Non-productive sequences were removed, and CDR3s that did not start with C, did not end with F or W, or were shorter than 7 amino acids were discarded. The MANAFEST web application identified antigen-specific clonotypes by comparing peptide-stimulated wells against reference wells and other culture wells. An FDR below 0.05, an odds ratio above 5, and a productive frequency above 0.1% in at least two of three replicate wells were required for clones to be considered positive. A clonotype counted as cross-reactive if it showed significant expansion both in the SARS-CoV-2 spike wells and in at least one common cold coronavirus spike condition. Levenshtein distances (stringdist) and unrooted phylogenetic trees (ape) in R version 3.6.1 were used to assess CDR3 homology. TCRdb took the public reads, trimmed them with fastp at Q25, ran MiXCR for clone calling and kept in-frame beta chains. Here each entry gathers all rows of one CDR3 protein and keeps the most common genes and DNA. The V and J calls here are based on TCRdb, not the publication. Across this sample there are some 18,000 distinct CDR3 sequences, with roughly three fifths seen only once. The ten biggest clones cover around 8% of the sample.

The sample's treatment or condition, from its label and the paper: roughly 11-day PBMC culture with coronavirus spike peptide pools or control peptides (ViraFEST assay). The ViraFEST assay, used in the study, expanded antigen-specific T cells with peptide pools and then identified the expanded clonotypes through TCR sequencing. The convalescent patients' positive SARS-CoV-2 PCR tests fell between March and December 2020, which was before the Alpha, Beta and Delta variants emerged in the United States. Each well held around 1.9 million PBMCs cultured with 10 ug/ml peptide pools in IMDM containing around 5% human AB serum and around 9 IU/ml IL-2. Half of the culture medium was replaced with fresh IL-2-containing medium on days 3 and 7. CD4+ T cells were isolated after around 11 days of culture through negative selection using the EasySep CD4+ T cell isolation kit. Ficoll-Paque Plus gradient centrifugation was used to isolate PBMCs from whole blood, and the isolated PBMCs were then either used fresh or cryopreserved at -140C. In general, triplicate wells were set up for every culture condition.

The CDR3 numbers 11 residues from cysteine through phenylalanine. Only the CDR3 part of the read is kept: 33 bases, read in frame from the first base. The junction shows trimming of 4 bases on V and 5 bases on J, plus 8 bases between the germline ends. The germline V gene (reference sequence) specifies DFQATT as CDR1 and SNEGSKA as CDR2. The V and J segments used are TRBV20-1 and TRBJ2-5, with the D gene uncertain. The receptor was isolated from a human donor who had recovered from COVID-19. Sequencing was done on a sample of CD4+ T cells from blood, cultured in vitro. The CDR3 reads as follows: CSATIRETQYF. The bases are TGCAGTGCTACCATCAGGGAGACCCAGTACTTC.